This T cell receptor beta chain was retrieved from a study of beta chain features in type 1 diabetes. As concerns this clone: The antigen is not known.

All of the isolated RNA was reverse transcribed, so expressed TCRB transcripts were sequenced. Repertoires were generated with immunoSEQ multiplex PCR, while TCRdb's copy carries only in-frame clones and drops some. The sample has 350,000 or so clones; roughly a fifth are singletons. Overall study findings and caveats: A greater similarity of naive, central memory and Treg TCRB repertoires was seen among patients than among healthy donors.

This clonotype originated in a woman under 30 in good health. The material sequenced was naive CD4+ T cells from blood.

CDR3 in amino acids: CASSKGLAGEKTQYF. The DNA for the CDR3 is TGTGCCAGCAGCAAAGGACTAGCGGGAGAAAAGACCCAGTACTTC. The chain recombines TRBV27 with TRBJ2-5; 13 nucleotides line up with TRBD2. Germline CDR1 reads MNHEY; CDR2 reads SMNVEV (reference sequence). Trimming removed 6 bases from V and 6 bases from J; junction bases left unmatched: 7. The CDR3 is 15 residues long.